One and the same sample provided the 25 T cell receptor beta chains below, sequenced in a study of OX40 agonist ivuxolimab in advanced cancers. Measured with immunoSEQ multiplex PCR; TCRdb has only the in-frame clones, and not every one. The table shows 65,000 to 95,000 clones, with around 90% occurring only once. The sequences come from CD4+ or CD8+ T cells sorted from blood, collected in a trial of the OX40 agonist ivuxolimab. Receptors originate from an adult with an advanced solid tumor such as melanoma, head and neck, liver or kidney cancer.

The chain has TRBV30 and TRBJ1-5, with D perhaps matching TRBD1 (5 bases). Germline CDR1 is GTSNPN and CDR2 is SVGIG (reference sequence). Between the trimmed V and J ends, which lost 4 bases and 3 bases, there was a span of 13 bases. This CDR3 is 14 amino acids long. The CDR3 bases are TGTGCCTGGACCCCCGGGACCACCAATCAGCCCCAGCATTTT. Translating gives CAWTPGTTNQPQHF.

This clone has only a few counts. The chain carries TRBV2 and TRBJ1-3; weak D call: TRBD1 (6 bases). Germline lookup yields CDR1 SNHLY and CDR2 FYNNEI. The CDR3 spans 14 residues. V was cut by 8 bases and J by 1 base, with 12 bases left in between. In DNA form, the CDR3 reads TGTGCCAGCCGGACAGAACGTTCTGGAAACACCATATATTTT. This translates into CASRTERSGNTIYF.

This chain joins TRBV28 and TRBJ2-5; D remains unclear. In germline, CDR1 is MDHEN, CDR2 SYDVKM. This CDR3 comprises 11 residues. Trimming removed 2 bases at V and 7 bases at J, with 5 bases between. CDR3 coding DNA: TGTGCCAGCAGTTTAGGCGGGACCCAGTACTTC. This encodes CASSLGGTQYF. Variable domain in full (rest from reference TRBV28 and TRBJ2-5): DVKVTQSSRYLVKRTGEKVFLECVQDMDHENMFWYRQDPGLGLRLIYFSYDVKMKEKGDIPEGYSVSREKKERFSLILESASTNQTSMYLCASSLGGTQYFGPGTRLLVL.

V usage is TRBV9 and J usage is TRBJ2-2; perhaps TRBD2 as D (7 bases). With 4 bases removed from V and 2 bases from J, the gap between germline ends came to 15 bases. Germline values: CDR1 SGDLS, CDR2 YYNGEE. The CDR3 has 16 residues. The CDR3 here is CASSPGGGPNTGELFF. DNA of the CDR3: TGTGCCAGCAGCCCGGGGGGCGGTCCCAACACCGGGGAGCTGTTTTTT.

Regarding this clone: At one boundary the junction diverges from the germline segment, which might be a read error. This rearrangement joins TRBV19 to TRBJ2-1; 7 nucleotides align to TRBD2. The V gene's germline CDR1 is LNHDA and CDR2 SQIVND (reference sequence). This CDR3 has 16 residues. For the CDR3, the DNA is TGTGCGAGTACGGATCGATTGGGAGGGTCCTACAATGAGCAGTTCTTC. It is translated as CASTDRLGGSYNEQFF.

The chain employs TRBV7-3 and TRBJ2-7; 8 bases align to TRBD2. The V and J ends lost 4 bases and 7 bases, in that order; junction bases with no gene match: 6. This CDR3 comprises 13 residues. In germline, CDR1 is SGHTA, CDR2 FQGTGA. CDR3 in DNA: TGTGCCAGCAGCTCCGGGACTAGAGATGAGCAGTACTTC. Its translation: CASSSGTRDEQYF.

The table lists this clone with a few counts. The chain is built from TRBV30 and TRBJ2-1; TRBD2 aligns across 10 bases. This CDR3 is 14 amino acids long. V lost 1 base and J lost 9; bases outside the gene matches: 6. Per germline, CDR1 GTSNPN and CDR2 SVGIG (reference sequence). CDR3 bases: TGTGCCTGGAGTGCACTAGCGGGATTTGGTGAGCAGTTCTTC. Encoded protein: CAWSALAGFGEQFF.

On this clone itself: A read error may produce the germline difference seen at one junction end. The chain recombines TRBV9 with TRBJ2-1, with a possible D match to TRBD2 (6 bases). Germline lookup yields CDR1 SGDLS and CDR2 YYNGEE. The CDR3 sequence is 17 residues long. CDR3 DNA: TGTGCCAGCAGCGTAGCAGCTAGCGTTAGCTCCTACAATGGGCAGTTCTTC. Encoded protein: CASSVAASVSSYNGQFF.

The rearrangement joins TRBV10-3 to TRBJ1-1; no firm D call. The CDR3 has 13 residues. Germline CDR1 ENHRY, CDR2 SYGVKD. Deletions cut 4 bases from V and 3 bases from J, with 9 bases between. The CDR3 coding sequence is TGTGCCATCAGTGCTCAGTCTTACACTGAAGCTTTCTTT. Translating gives CAISAQSYTEAFF.

V is TRBV30 and J is TRBJ2-7, with D possibly TRBD2 on 5 matching bases. Germline V CDR1 and CDR2: GTSNPN, SVGIG (reference sequence). V was trimmed by 0 bases and J by 3 bases, leaving 12 bases between them. This CDR3 spans 14 amino acids. The CDR3, as DNA: TGTGCCTGGAGTGTAGCGGAGTGGATCTACGAGCAGTACTTC. It yields the protein CAWSVAEWIYEQYF.

This rearrangement joins TRBV7-9 to TRBJ2-1; 8 bases agree with TRBD2. The J segment lost 4 bases and the V segment lost 1 base, leaving 3 bases of the junction unmatched. Per the germline V gene, CDR1 is SEHNR and CDR2 is FQNEAQ (reference sequence). The CDR3 sequence is 15 residues long. The CDR3 protein is CASSLGTSGYNEQFF. The DNA of the CDR3 is TGTGCCAGCAGCTTAGGAACTAGCGGATACAATGAGCAGTTCTTC.

This chain uses TRBV10-3 with TRBJ2-4, with D possibly TRBD2 on 6 matching bases. The germline CDR1 and CDR2 sequences are ENHRY and SYGVKD. There are 12 residues in the CDR3. Trimming cost V 3 bases and J 8 bases, with 8 bases left between them. CDR3 sequence: CAISDWEDIQYF. The DNA for the CDR3 is TGTGCCATCAGTGATTGGGAGGACATTCAGTACTTC.

The chain uses TRBV5-8 and TRBJ1-1, with 9 positions matching TRBD1. Germline loops: CDR1 SGHTS, CDR2 YDEGEE. The CDR3 consists of 15 residues. J was trimmed by 3 bases and V by 4 bases; bases with no gene match: 7. CDR3 loop: CASSRGTGRDTEAFF. In DNA, the CDR3 is TGTGCCAGCAGCCGAGGGACAGGGAGGGACACTGAAGCTTTCTTT. Full variable domain (remainder filled in from reference TRBV5-8 and TRBJ1-1): EAGVTQSPTHLIKTRGQQATLRCSPISGHTSVYWYQQALGLGLQFLLWYDEGEERNRGNFPPRFSGRQFPNYSSELNVNALELEDSALYLCASSRGTGRDTEAFFGQGTRLTVV.

This clone was detected a few times. V is TRBV15 and J is TRBJ1-4; maybe TRBD1 (5 bases). This CDR3 is 14 amino acids long. Germline values: CDR1 LNHNV, CDR2 YYDKDF (reference sequence). V lost 1 base and J lost 8, with 11 bases in between. The CDR3 DNA is TGTGCCACCAGCAGAGTAGGGGAGTGGGAAAAACTGTTTTTT. It encodes CATSRVGEWEKLFF.

V and J are TRBV18 and TRBJ1-2; D is unclear. The CDR3 consists of 14 residues. The germline V gene has CDR1 KGHSH and CDR2 LQKENI. V was shortened by 0 bases and J by 4 bases, with 9 bases between the two germline ends. The CDR3 DNA follows: TGTGCCAGCTCACCACCGGACTTTTCCTATGGCTACACCTTC. This translates into CASSPPDFSYGYTF.

Worth noting for this clone: The junction does not match germline at one end; this may be a read error. The chain links TRBV19 to TRBJ2-4; D not resolved. CDR1 and CDR2 (germline): LNHDA, SQIVND (reference sequence). The CDR3 is 14 residues long. The CDR3, as DNA: TGTGCCAGTAGCTCGGCGGAAGCCAGAAACATTCAGTACTTC. It specifies CASSSAEARNIQYF.

This clone occurred a few times. The chain is built from TRBV5-1 and TRBJ2-5, with 10 nucleotides matching TRBD2. This CDR3 region has 14 residues. The V segment lost 4 bases and the J segment 5 bases; nucleotides outside the gene matches: 5. CDR1 and CDR2 from the germline V gene are SGHRS and YFSETQ. The CDR3 loop reads CASSAGTSAETQYF. The CDR3 nucleotides read TGCGCCAGCAGCGCCGGGACTAGCGCCGAGACCCAGTACTTC.

For the CDR3, the DNA is TGTGCCAGTAGCCTCGGGACAGGGCCCCTAAACTATGGCTACACCTTC. It translates to CASSLGTGPLNYGYTF. The J gene is TRBJ1-2, the V gene TRBV19; 9 nucleotides match TRBD1. The CDR3 is 16 residues long. The junction had 10 bases not matched to a gene; V was cut back by 6 bases and J by 2 bases. Looked up from germline, CDR1 is LNHDA and CDR2 is SQIVND (reference sequence).

The V and J genes are TRBV5-1 and TRBJ2-7, with 10 nucleotides matching TRBD1. The germline gives CDR1 SGHRS, CDR2 YFSETQ. Trimming cost V 4 bases and J 0 bases; bases outside gene matches: 7. The CDR3 consists of 16 residues. CDR3 region: CASSIGTGAVSYEQYF. The CDR3 bases are TGCGCCAGCAGCATCGGGACAGGGGCGGTCTCCTACGAGCAGTACTTC.

V is TRBV5-4 and J is TRBJ2-7, with a tentative D call TRBD2 (6 bases). Per the germline V gene, CDR1 is SGHNT and CDR2 is YYREEE (reference sequence). The CDR3 consists of 14 residues. Trimming pared 5 bases from V and 0 bases from J, leaving 12 bases between. The CDR3 loop reads CASRSQTSSYEQYF. As DNA, the CDR3 is TGTGCCAGCAGATCCCAGACTAGCTCCTACGAGCAGTACTTC.

The rearrangement uses TRBV9 and TRBJ2-2; D call uncertain. Germline lookup yields CDR1 SGDLS and CDR2 YYNGEE. The CDR3 runs 14 residues. Trimming cost V 0 bases and J 7 bases, with 10 bases left between them. The CDR3 sequence: CASSVVGSGGELFF. Here the CDR3 DNA reads TGTGCCAGCAGCGTAGTAGGTAGTGGCGGGGAGCTGTTTTTT.

A few counts support this clone. The CDR3 is CASSPGLAESEQFF. Written as DNA, the CDR3 is TGTGCCAGCAGTCCGGGACTAGCGGAGTCCGAGCAGTTCTTC. The chain recombines TRBV6-1 with TRBJ2-1, with 11 bases lining up with TRBD2. Per germline, CDR1 MNHNS and CDR2 SASEGT. This CDR3 comprises 14 residues. After removal of 5 bases from V and 10 bases from J, the junction contained 7 bases not matched to a gene.

The V call is TRBV28, the J call TRBJ1-5; D is possibly TRBD1 (5 bases). The germline V and J ends were trimmed by 3 bases and 1 base, with 16 bases remaining between them. The CDR3 length is 17 residues. The germline V gene encodes CDR1 MDHEN and CDR2 SYDVKM. The CDR3 DNA sequence: TGTGCCAGCAGTTTCCCAATAGGGGCCCTAAGCAATCAGCCCCAGCATTTT. This sequence encodes CASSFPIGALSNQPQHF.

V and J are TRBV30 and TRBJ1-2; TRBD1 matches 9 bases. This CDR3 is 14 amino acids long. From germline, CDR1 is GTSNPN and CDR2 SVGIG (reference sequence). Trimming removed 2 bases from V and 7 bases from J; junction bases left unmatched: 8. CDR3 sequence (DNA): TGTGCCTGGAGTCCGGGACAGGGATTTCGTGGCTACACCTTC. This sequence encodes CAWSPGQGFRGYTF.

The V and J genes are TRBV27 and TRBJ2-7, with D possibly TRBD2 on 6 matching bases. The V and J ends lost 5 bases and 0 bases respectively, with 14 bases between them. CDR1 is MNHEY, CDR2 SMNVEV, per germline (reference sequence). The CDR3 consists of 15 residues. In DNA form, the CDR3 reads TGTGCCAGCAGTGGGGGACTGTTGAGCTCCTACGAGCAGTACTTC. This sequence encodes CASSGGLLSSYEQYF.